These 30 T cell receptor beta chains originate from one sample sequenced in a study of graft-versus-host responses after intestinal transplantation (dated by TCRdb to 2020 to 2022). The time point label on this specimen signifies: cells obtained before transplantation from donor or recipient. To prepare the library, the immunoSEQ multiplex PCR assay was applied. In TCRdb, the immuneACCESS table is reduced to in-frame sequences with V and J assigned. These tables do not hold every clone; where another copy was compared, an unresolved V gene accounts for under half, and the others remain unexplained. Within this sample are roughly 110,000 clones, with 85% to 95% of them counted one time only. The ten largest clones represent 0.95% to 1.5% of the sample. Their antigen targets remain unknown. Sequencing used unstimulated CD8+ T cells sorted from spleen or lymph node cells, obtained before transplant. Receptors originate from a human donor who was the organ donor for an intestinal transplant.

The chain uses TRBV5-7 and TRBJ1-1; 7 positions agree with TRBD1. TRBV5-7 carries the ORF label, with uncertain function. V lost 5 bases, J lost 0 bases, and 7 bases stayed unmatched. The CDR3 spans 15 residues. CDR3 in amino acids: CASSHTTGMNTEAFF. The CDR3 region has the DNA TGTGCCAGCAGTCATACGACAGGGATGAACACTGAAGCTTTCTTT.

The genes are TRBV19 and TRBJ1-2; no reliable D call. Germline assignment: CDR1 LNHDA and CDR2 SQIVND (reference sequence). The CDR3 is 15 amino acids. Trimming cost V 3 bases and J 4 bases, with 15 bases left between them. CDR3 in amino acids: CASSIPGRPLYGYTF. In DNA, the CDR3 is TGTGCCAGTAGTATCCCCGGGAGGCCCCTCTATGGCTACACCTTC.

The genes are TRBV4-1 and TRBJ2-7, with D possibly TRBD2 on 7 matching bases. Germline CDR1 reads MGHRA; CDR2 reads YSYEKL. CDR3 length: 16 residues. Trimming cost V 0 bases and J 2 bases, with 14 bases left between them. CDR3 nucleotide sequence: TGCGCCAGCAGCCAAGATGCGGAGGGGGGGGCCTACGAGCAGTACTTC. This translates into CASSQDAEGGAYEQYF.

A remark on this clone: This sample includes further DNA sequences coding for the same CDR3. The genes are TRBV10-3 and TRBJ2-1; 7 nucleotides align to TRBD1. V was pared by 2 bases and J by 7 bases, with 5 bases of the junction left unmatched. This CDR3 region has 14 residues. Germline CDR1 reads ENHRY; CDR2 reads SYGVKD. The CDR3 DNA is TGTGCCATCAGTGAGGGGCAGGGGGTAAATGAGCAGTTCTTC. It is translated as CAISEGQGVNEQFF.

The chain combines TRBV7-2 with TRBJ2-7, with D possibly TRBD2 on 6 matching bases. The CDR3 extends over 12 amino acids. Germline lookup yields CDR1 SGHTA and CDR2 FQGNSA. The ends were cut back, 4 bases at V and 3 bases at J, with 7 bases in the middle. CDR3 amino acids: CASSWGDYEQYF. CDR3 sequence (DNA): TGTGCCAGCAGCTGGGGGGACTACGAGCAGTACTTC.

The chain links TRBV4-1 to TRBJ2-1; a possible D gene is TRBD2 (5 bases). Trimming shortened V by 5 bases and J by 2 bases, and 19 bases separated the two germline ends. Germline V gives CDR1 MGHRA, CDR2 YSYEKL. The CDR3 runs 17 residues. Here the CDR3 reads CASSWVLGRRPYNEQFF. The DNA of the CDR3 is TGCGCCAGCAGCTGGGTACTAGGGCGGCGCCCCTACAATGAGCAGTTCTTC.

The chain recombines TRBV15 with TRBJ2-1; D is perhaps TRBD2 (6 bases). The CDR3 covers 13 residues. Looked up from germline, CDR1 is LNHNV and CDR2 is YYDKDF (reference sequence). V was cut by 3 bases and J by 6 bases, with 9 bases left in between. The CDR3 is CATSRTSLNEQFF. CDR3 nucleotides: TGTGCCACCAGCAGGACTAGTCTCAATGAGCAGTTCTTC.

This chain uses TRBV7-2 with TRBJ2-7, with TRBD2 matching over 10 bases. Losses at the gene ends were 2 bases for V and 7 bases for J; bases not matched to a gene: 11. Germline CDR1 SGHTA, CDR2 FQGNSA. The CDR3 length is 16 residues. The CDR3 sequence is CASSLFAGTSVWEQYF. CDR3 nucleotide sequence: TGTGCCAGCAGCTTATTCGCCGGGACTAGCGTTTGGGAGCAGTACTTC.

In this sample, this clone turned up once. This CDR3 is missing its conserved last phenylalanine or tryptophan, likely due to a read error. The J gene is TRBJ1-1, the V gene TRBV11-2; 8 nucleotides line up with TRBD1. Germline CDR1 and CDR2: SGHAT and FQNNGV. J was trimmed by 5 bases and V by 1 base; bases with no gene match: 12. The CDR3 has 17 amino acids. Here the CDR3 DNA reads TGTGCCAGCAGCTTAGGTTACCCGACAGGGGTGGAAACTGAAGCTTTCCTT. Amino acid sequence: CASSLGYPTGVETEAFL.

The chain has TRBV5-1 and TRBJ1-1; D unresolved. Germline values: CDR1 SGHRS, CDR2 YFSETQ. This CDR3 is 13 amino acids long. The V end lost 0 bases, the J end lost 4 bases, and 7 bases lay between the germline ends. The CDR3 loop is CASSLDDSTEAFF. The CDR3 DNA reads TGCGCCAGCAGCTTGGACGATAGCACTGAAGCTTTCTTT.

The V call is TRBV4-3, the J call TRBJ2-1, with D possibly TRBD2 on 5 matching bases. The ends were cut back, 0 bases at V and 7 bases at J, with 13 bases in the middle. Per germline, CDR1 LGHNA and CDR2 YSLEER. CDR3 length: 15 residues. In DNA, the CDR3 is TGCGCCAGCAGCCAAGAGGCGGCGGGTGGGAATGAGCAGTTCTTC. Encoded protein: CASSQEAAGGNEQFF.

The rearrangement uses TRBV27 and TRBJ2-7; D uncertain. The ends were cut back, 0 bases at V and 2 bases at J, with 11 bases in the middle. The CDR3 has 15 amino acids. Per the germline V gene, CDR1 is MNHEY and CDR2 is SMNVEV (reference sequence). The CDR3, as DNA: TGTGCCAGCAGTTTATCCCACCTTCGGACCTACGAGCAGTACTTC. It codes for CASSLSHLRTYEQYF.

The CDR3 reads CASSLGGLAGENEQFF. Written as DNA, the CDR3 is TGTGCCAGCAGCTTAGGGGGACTAGCGGGAGAGAATGAGCAGTTCTTC. This sequence joins TRBV13 and TRBJ2-1; 14 bases fit TRBD2. Germline V CDR1 and CDR2: PRHDT, FYEKMQ (reference sequence). J lost 7 bases, V lost 0 bases, and 2 bases had no gene match. This CDR3 has 16 amino acids.

The rearrangement links TRBV5-4 to TRBJ2-7; no firm D call. Germline V lookup: CDR1 SGHNT, CDR2 YYREEE (reference sequence). The CDR3 covers 14 residues. Trimming pared 0 bases from V and 0 bases from J, leaving 7 bases between. The CDR3: CASSLGSASYEQYF. The CDR3 coding sequence is TGTGCCAGCAGCTTGGGCTCTGCCTCCTACGAGCAGTACTTC.

V usage is TRBV27 and J usage is TRBJ2-1, with D possibly matching TRBD2 (5 bases). The CDR3 length is 15 residues. Trimming removed 0 bases at V and 6 bases at J, with 12 bases between. From germline, CDR1 is MNHEY and CDR2 SMNVEV (reference sequence). The CDR3 spells CASSLSVGRGNEQFF. The CDR3 DNA reads as TGTGCCAGCAGTTTATCGGTGGGTCGGGGCAATGAGCAGTTCTTC.

The rearrangement links TRBV6-1 to TRBJ2-1; D uncertain. Germline loops: CDR1 MNHNS, CDR2 SASEGT. This CDR3 has 19 amino acids. Between the trimmed V and J ends, which lost 0 bases and 0 bases, there was a span of 18 bases. The CDR3 loop is CASSEALLSRPSSYNEQFF. As DNA, the CDR3 is TGTGCCAGCAGTGAAGCGCTTCTGAGTCGGCCAAGCTCCTACAATGAGCAGTTCTTC.

The V gene is TRBV28, the J gene TRBJ1-5; D unclear. This CDR3 spans 14 amino acids. The V end lost 3 bases, the J end lost 5 bases, and 11 bases lay between the germline ends. Germline V gene data show CDR1 as MDHEN and CDR2 as SYDVKM. The CDR3, as DNA: TGTGCCAGCAGTTTGGACGCAGCCTATCAGCCCCAGCATTTT. It encodes CASSLDAAYQPQHF.

This chain links TRBV4-3 with TRBJ1-2; D unresolved. The CDR3 has 14 amino acids. Germline values: CDR1 LGHNA, CDR2 YSLEER. Trimming took 0 bases from V and 3 from J, leaving 8 bases between them. The chain's CDR3 is CASSQERLDYGYTF. The DNA of the CDR3 is TGCGCCAGCAGCCAAGAACGGCTAGACTATGGCTACACCTTC.

The CDR3, as DNA: TGTGCCAGCAGTTTCCCCAGACCCAGGGACGGTGCCTACGAGCAGTACTTC. This sequence encodes CASSFPRPRDGAYEQYF. J is TRBJ2-7 and V is TRBV28; either TRBD1 or TRBD2 may supply D (5 bases each). Trimming stripped 3 bases from V and 2 bases from J, with 20 bases between. Germline CDR1 and CDR2: MDHEN and SYDVKM. The CDR3 covers 17 residues.

The chain joins TRBV11-1 to TRBJ2-7; 10 positions agree with TRBD1. CDR1 is SGHAT and CDR2 is FQDESV in the germline V gene (reference sequence). This CDR3 contains 14 residues. Losses at the gene ends were 4 bases for V and 1 base for J; bases not matched to a gene: 1. CDR3: CASSWTGGSYEQYF. The CDR3 DNA follows: TGTGCCAGCAGCTGGACAGGGGGGTCCTACGAGCAGTACTTC.

This chain links TRBV9 with TRBJ2-2, with D unclear. This CDR3 has 16 residues. In germline, CDR1 is SGDLS, CDR2 YYNGEE. Trimming cost V 0 bases and J 0 bases, with 9 bases left between them. This CDR3 is CASSVGLDPNTGELFF. The CDR3, as DNA: TGTGCCAGCAGCGTAGGTCTAGACCCGAACACCGGGGAGCTGTTTTTT.

This clone is medium-sized. The chain is built from TRBV28 and TRBJ1-2, with D hard to call. The ends were cut back, 6 bases at V and 4 bases at J, with 12 bases in the middle. Germline loops: CDR1 MDHEN, CDR2 SYDVKM. The CDR3 loop spans 13 amino acids. The CDR3 DNA follows: TGTGCCAGCAGAGCCACAGCCATCTATGGCTACACCTTC. This sequence encodes CASRATAIYGYTF.

The genes are TRBV7-6 and TRBJ2-7, with 7 bases lining up with TRBD2. This CDR3 region has 15 residues. CDR1 SGHVS and CDR2 FNYEAQ come from the germline V gene. V was clipped by 1 base and J by 2 bases; unmatched bases: 5. The DNA of the CDR3 is TGTGCCAGCAGCTTAGGATCGGGAGGCCCCTACGAGCAGTACTTC. As protein: CASSLGSGGPYEQYF.

This sequence joins TRBV4-1 and TRBJ2-5, with 8 positions matching TRBD1. V dropped 2 bases and J dropped 5; count of bases not matched to a gene: 1. Germline assignment: CDR1 MGHRA and CDR2 YSYEKL. This CDR3 spans 13 amino acids. The CDR3 bases are TGCGCCAGCAGCCAATGGGACAGGGAGACCCAGTACTTC. This codes for CASSQWDRETQYF.

As to this clone: The junction departs from germline at one end; a sequencing error may be responsible. V and J are TRBV9 and TRBJ2-3; D is ambiguous. This CDR3 has 14 amino acids. Germline V CDR1 and CDR2: SGDLS, YYNGEE. Written as DNA, the CDR3 is TGTGCCAGCAGCCACCCTCGTCAGCATGGGGTCTACCATTTT. It codes for CASSHPRQHGVYHF.

J is TRBJ2-7 and V is TRBV19; D remains ambiguous. V was clipped by 3 bases and J by 6 bases, with 9 bases between them. This CDR3 comprises 12 residues. CDR1 and CDR2 (germline): LNHDA, SQIVND (reference sequence). The CDR3 bases are TGTGCCAGTAGTATTGGAAGTTCCGAGCAGTACTTC. Translation: CASSIGSSEQYF.

This chain links TRBV6-4 with TRBJ1-3; D remains ambiguous. V shed 6 bases and J shed 1 base, with 19 bases lying between them. The CDR3 loop spans 17 amino acids. Germline V gene sequence: CDR1 MRHNA, CDR2 SNTAGT. CDR3 nucleotide sequence: TGTGCCAGCAGCGCCCCCTTGACAATCCGGTCTGGAAACACCATATATTTT. Translating gives CASSAPLTIRSGNTIYF.

V gene TRBV5-6 combines with J gene TRBJ2-5; D not certain. The germline gives CDR1 SGHDT, CDR2 YYEEEE. The V and J ends lost 6 bases and 3 bases respectively, with 18 bases between them. The CDR3 spans 15 residues. The CDR3 nucleotides are TGTGCCAGCATACTATGGGCAGCGCCCGAAGAGACCCAGTACTTC. It translates to CASILWAAPEETQYF.

The chain carries TRBV10-1 and TRBJ1-4; no firm D call. The CDR3 contains 12 residues. The V end was cut by 5 bases, the J end by 7 bases, with 8 bases between. Looked up from germline, CDR1 is WNHNN and CDR2 is SYGVQD (reference sequence). The DNA for the CDR3 is TGCGCCAGCAGTTTAAGGTTTGAAAAACTGTTTTTT. Its translation: CASSLRFEKLFF.

This rearrangement joins TRBV6-5 to TRBJ2-1, with 7 positions matching TRBD2. In germline, CDR1 is MNHEY, CDR2 SVGAGI. After removal of 8 bases from V and 0 bases from J, the junction contained 7 bases not matched to a gene. CDR3 length equals 15 residues. CDR3 sequence reads: CASATSDPSYNEQFF. The CDR3 nucleotides read TGTGCCAGCGCTACTAGCGACCCCTCCTACAATGAGCAGTTCTTC.